Listed below are T cell receptor beta chains from one sample, sequenced in a study of blood T cell repertoires in COVID-19. Here immunoSEQ multiplex PCR was the method, and the copy in TCRdb shows in-frame clones only, minus some. The table lists some 300,000 clones, roughly 86% of them singletons, with 1.5% to 2% in the top ten. The sequencing input was peripheral blood. The origin of the receptors is a woman aged 25 to 39 with COVID-19, enrolled during active disease. CDR3s leave out the opening cysteine and the closing phenylalanine or tryptophan.

v_gene | len | CDR3aa
TRBV4-1 | 16 | ASSQKGLLSSYNSPLH
TRBV3-1/TRBV3-2 | 12 | ASSQVGGNTEAF
TRBV20-1 | 11 | SASTGVNTEAF
TRBV6-1 | 11 | ASSDPTSRAQY
TRBV7-7 | 12 | ASSLIGTDEKLF
TRBV6-6 | 11 | ASNDPPQGELF
TRBV3-1/TRBV3-2 | 11 | ASSQQGAQPQH
TRBV18 | 14 | ASSSTSSGGADEQF
TRBV7-2 | 13 | ASSLVRGSNQPQH
TRBV4-2 | 14 | ASSQEEAGVYNEQF
TRBV6-5 | 13 | ASSYSGNQGETQY
TRBV4-1 | 14 | ASSQDGGASTDTQY
TRBV28 | 11 | ASSISGSDEAF
TRBV19 | 13 | ASSMTGKSNQPQH
TRBV5-1 | 14 | ASSQWTSGVYNEQF
TRBV5-4 | 13 | ASSLVASGVDTQY
TRBV7-6 | 11 | ASSLVEGLEAF
TRBV14 | 11 | ASSRYRDYGYT
TRBV2 | 13 | ASTLESLAKNIQY
TRBV5-4 | 14 | ASSKGQGGLNYGYT
TRBV7-9 | 13 | ASSLEASGADTQY
TRBV10-3 | 12 | AISGGTGLEKLF
TRBV15 | 12 | ATSSIGGGYGYT
TRBV15 | 13 | ATSLDRSSYNEQF
TRBV9 | 14 | ASSPRIGTGLYGYT